Following are 22 T cell receptor beta chains from one sample sequenced in a study of T cell responses to AZD1222 COVID-19 vaccine. Sequenced by immunoSEQ multiplex PCR; TCRdb stores in-frame clones only, minus some. The sample includes about 150,000 clones, over 75% of them seen just once. The sample was peripheral blood, taken 28 days after the second dose of the MenACWY control vaccine. Receptors originate from an adult who received the MenACWY meningococcal vaccine as a control.

This sequence joins TRBV5-1 and TRBJ2-5; D remains ambiguous. This CDR3 is 15 amino acids long. Germline V gene data show CDR1 as SGHRS and CDR2 as YFSETQ. V was cut by 5 bases and J by 5 bases, with 19 bases left in between. This chain's CDR3 is CASRSVFQPGETQYF. The CDR3 region has the DNA TGCGCCAGCAGATCCGTCTTCCAGCCCGGCGAGACCCAGTACTTC. The whole variable domain, remainder taken from reference TRBV5-1 and TRBJ2-5, is KAGVTQTPRYLIKTRGQQVTLSCSPISGHRSVSWYQQTPGQGLQFLFEYFSETQRNKGNFPGRFSGRQFSNSRSEMNVSTLELGDSALYLCASRSVFQPGETQYFGPGTRLLVL.

V usage is TRBV7-2 and J usage is TRBJ1-1; 7 bases align to TRBD1. The V and J ends lost 1 base and 1 base, in that order; junction bases with no gene match: 3. The CDR3 runs 15 residues. CDR1 SGHTA and CDR2 FQGNSA come from the germline V gene. The CDR3 spells CASSLGQGPNTEAFF. The CDR3 bases are TGTGCCAGCAGCTTAGGACAGGGTCCGAACACTGAAGCTTTCTTT.

The chain is built from TRBV5-1 and TRBJ2-2; 10 bases are a match to TRBD2. The CDR3 spans 16 residues. With 4 bases clipped from V and 4 bases from J, the junction kept 7 bases outside the gene matches. In germline, CDR1 is SGHRS, CDR2 YFSETQ. CDR3 loop: CASSPGTSVGTGELFF. In DNA, the CDR3 is TGCGCCAGCAGCCCGGGGACTAGCGTCGGCACCGGGGAGCTGTTTTTT.

The V and J genes are TRBV29-1 and TRBJ2-7, with a weak D call TRBD2 (6 bases). The ends were cut back, 6 bases at V and 3 bases at J, with 12 bases in the middle. This CDR3 contains 12 residues. CDR1 is SQVTM and CDR2 is ANQGSEA in the germline V gene. DNA of the CDR3: TGCAGCGTACCGCGGGGATACTACGAGCAGTACTTC. Protein sequence: CSVPRGYYEQYF.

The V gene is TRBV25-1, the J gene TRBJ1-2, with 7 bases fitting TRBD1. Germline-derived CDR1 and CDR2 are MGHDK and SYGVNS. The CDR3 loop spans 14 amino acids. With 2 bases clipped from V and 7 bases from J, the junction kept 7 bases outside the gene matches. The chain's CDR3 is CASSEHRDSTGYTF. Written as DNA, the CDR3 is TGTGCCAGCAGTGAACACCGGGACAGTACTGGCTACACCTTC.

J is TRBJ1-1 and V is TRBV28; tentatively, D is TRBD1 (6 bases). CDR3 length: 13 residues. V was cut by 6 bases and J by 5 bases, with 13 bases left in between. CDR1 is MDHEN, CDR2 SYDVKM, per germline. As DNA, the CDR3 is TGTGCCAGCAGCGGGGGGGCCTTTACTGAAGCTTTCTTT. Amino acids: CASSGGAFTEAFF. The variable domain in full, completed from reference TRBV28 and TRBJ1-1, reads DVKVTQSSRYLVKRTGEKVFLECVQDMDHENMFWYRQDPGLGLRLIYFSYDVKMKEKGDIPEGYSVSREKKERFSLILESASTNQTSMYLCASSGGAFTEAFFGQGTRLTVV.

The J gene is TRBJ1-5, the V gene TRBV7-9, with D perhaps TRBD1 (5 bases). The germline V and J ends were trimmed by 3 bases and 14 bases, with 14 bases remaining between them. The germline V gene encodes CDR1 SEHNR and CDR2 FQNEAQ (reference sequence). The CDR3 is 12 residues long. For the CDR3, the DNA is TGTGCCAGCAGCTTCATGGGGGGTTTTGAGCATTTT. Amino acid sequence: CASSFMGGFEHF. Filled out from reference TRBV7-9 and TRBJ1-5, the complete variable domain reads DTGVSQNPRHKITKRGQNVTFRCDPISEHNRLYWYRQTLGQGPEFLTYFQNEAQLEKSRLLSDRFSAERPKGSFSTLEIQRTEQGDSAMYLCASSFMGGFEHFGDGTRLSIL.

The chain employs TRBV14 and TRBJ2-2, with unresolved D. In germline, CDR1 is SGHDN, CDR2 FVKESK. This CDR3 is built from 14 residues. Trimming stripped 4 bases from V and 5 bases from J, with 11 bases between. The CDR3 region is CASSRQLETGELFF. The CDR3 nucleotides are TGTGCCAGCAGCCGACAATTAGAAACCGGGGAGCTGTTTTTT.

The V gene is TRBV28, the J gene TRBJ2-7; the D gene is possibly TRBD2 (7 bases). This CDR3 contains 14 residues. CDR1 and CDR2 from the germline V gene are MDHEN and SYDVKM. The ends were cut back, 6 bases at V and 0 bases at J, with 12 bases in the middle. The CDR3 DNA reads as TGTGCCAGCAGGACCGCGGGGGCCTCCTACGAGCAGTACTTC. Translated: CASRTAGASYEQYF.

CDR3 protein: CASTLRSGVRTGELFF. CDR3 DNA: TGTGCCAGCACCCTAAGGTCGGGAGTTCGGACCGGGGAGCTGTTTTTT. The chain couples TRBV28 to TRBJ2-2, with D possibly matching TRBD2 (6 bases). The CDR3 is made up of 16 amino acids. The germline CDR1 and CDR2 sequences are MDHEN and SYDVKM. The ends were cut back, 7 bases at V and 5 bases at J, with 20 bases in the middle. The whole variable domain, remainder taken from reference TRBV28 and TRBJ2-2, is DVKVTQSSRYLVKRTGEKVFLECVQDMDHENMFWYRQDPGLGLRLIYFSYDVKMKEKGDIPEGYSVSREKKERFSLILESASTNQTSMYLCASTLRSGVRTGELFFGEGSRLTVL.

This chain joins TRBV7-9 and TRBJ2-7; D unclear. This CDR3 is 13 amino acids long. CDR1 and CDR2 (germline): SEHNR, FQNEAQ (reference sequence). V shed 7 bases and J shed 0 bases, with 10 bases lying between them. The CDR3 spells CASMLGPSYEQYF. CDR3 nucleotides: TGTGCCAGCATGCTAGGTCCCTCCTACGAGCAGTACTTC.

The chain employs TRBV24-1 and TRBJ1-5; a weak D match, TRBD1 (5 bases). CDR3 length: 13 amino acids. The germline gives CDR1 KGHDR, CDR2 SFDVKD. V lost 5 bases, J lost 9 bases, and 13 bases lay in between. The CDR3 loop is CATSGDRERPQHF. The CDR3 DNA reads as TGTGCCACCAGTGGGGACCGAGAAAGGCCCCAGCATTTT.

The chain combines TRBV6-2 or TRBV6-3 with TRBJ2-3; 11 bases agree with TRBD1. Germline V gene lookup returns CDR1 MNHEY and CDR2 SVGEGT. After removal of 5 bases from V and 2 bases from J, the junction contained 3 bases not matched to a gene. The CDR3 spans 15 residues. The CDR3 coding sequence is TGTGCCAGCAGTCTAGGACAGGGGGCCACAGATACGCAGTATTTT. It yields the protein CASSLGQGATDTQYF.

The chain employs TRBV28 and TRBJ2-2; TRBD2 agrees at 12 bases. CDR3 length: 17 residues. V lost 3 bases to trimming and J lost 6 bases; unmatched junction nucleotides: 8. CDR1 and CDR2 (germline): MDHEN, SYDVKM. This CDR3 reads CASSFWNLAGGPGELFF. The CDR3 nucleotides are TGTGCCAGCAGTTTTTGGAATCTAGCGGGGGGGCCCGGGGAGCTGTTTTTT.

This clone was seen once. The chain joins TRBV30 to TRBJ2-5, with TRBD1 matching over 9 bases. CDR3 length: 13 amino acids. Unmatched junction bases numbered 7, after V lost 2 bases and J lost 9 bases. Germline CDR1 and CDR2: GTSNPN and SVGIG (reference sequence). This CDR3 reads CAWSSGQGEAQYF. The DNA of the CDR3 is TGTGCCTGGAGTTCGGGACAGGGCGAGGCCCAGTACTTC.

The rearrangement uses TRBV28 and TRBJ1-3, with 7 bases fitting TRBD1. This CDR3 is 13 amino acids long. J gave up 8 bases and V 2 bases, and 3 bases lay outside the gene matches. CDR1 and CDR2 from the germline V gene are MDHEN and SYDVKM. CDR3 nucleotides: TGTGCCAGCAGTTTAGCCAGGGGGGACACCATATATTTT. Translation gives CASSLARGDTIYF.

V is TRBV5-1 and J is TRBJ1-1; perhaps TRBD1 as D (6 bases). The CDR3 has 14 residues. V lost 3 bases and J 6 bases, leaving 15 bases between the germline ends. CDR1 and CDR2 from the germline V gene are SGHRS and YFSETQ. The CDR3 nucleotides are TGCGCCAGCAGCTCGGGTGGGGGCCGGGCTGAAGCTTTCTTT. Residues: CASSSGGGRAEAFF.

The chain couples TRBV18 to TRBJ2-3; D unresolved. Germline V gene lookup returns CDR1 KGHSH and CDR2 LQKENI. CDR3 length: 14 residues. Trimming shortened V by 6 bases and J by 2 bases, and 12 bases separated the two germline ends. The CDR3 here is CASSRLSHTDTQYF. CDR3 in DNA: TGTGCCAGCTCCCGTCTCTCCCACACAGATACGCAGTATTTT.

Written as DNA, the CDR3 is TGCAGCTTTCGGGGCCTCTCTGGGGCCAACGTCCTGACTTTC. The encoded protein is CSFRGLSGANVLTF. The V and J genes are TRBV29-1 and TRBJ2-6; tentatively, D is TRBD1 or TRBD2 (5 bases each). There are 14 residues in the CDR3. Germline V lookup: CDR1 SQVTM, CDR2 ANQGSEA. V gave up 8 bases and J gave up 0 bases, with 11 bases separating them.

The V gene is TRBV28, the J gene TRBJ1-3, with 7 bases matching TRBD1. With 1 base clipped from V and 2 bases from J, the junction kept 2 bases outside the gene matches. The CDR3 has 15 residues. CDR1 and CDR2 (germline): MDHEN, SYDVKM. CDR3 coding DNA: TGTGCCAGCAGTTTATTACAGGGGACTGGAAACACCATATATTTT. This translates into CASSLLQGTGNTIYF.

In its sample, this clone was seen a few times. This rearrangement joins TRBV5-1 to TRBJ1-1, with 8 bases that match TRBD1. Trimming removed 1 base from V and 4 bases from J; junction bases left unmatched: 9. CDR1 and CDR2 from the germline V gene are SGHRS and YFSETQ. The length of the CDR3 is 16 residues. The CDR3 spells CASSLTTGVRGTEAFF. The CDR3 bases are TGCGCCAGCAGCTTGACGACAGGGGTAAGGGGCACTGAAGCTTTCTTT.

This clone has a single count. The V call is TRBV11-2, the J call TRBJ1-4, with 7 bases that match TRBD1. Germline CDR1 reads SGHAT; CDR2 reads FQNNGV. This CDR3 is 15 amino acids long. Trimming took 2 bases from V and 8 from J; bases not matched to a gene: 8. The CDR3 region is CASSLFQGGYEKLFF. The CDR3 coding sequence is TGTGCCAGCAGCTTATTCCAGGGGGGTTACGAAAAACTGTTTTTT.